The T cell receptor beta chain described here comes from a study of cytomegalovirus exposure and HLA in healthy donors. Study conclusions and caveats: TCR beta chain V- and J-gene trimming was linked, in a later analysis, to a missense variant in DCLRE1C. The study assumed roughly uniform donor sequencing depth for presence/absence analyses.

The CDR3 is 15 residues long. Unmatched junction bases numbered 6, after V lost 3 bases and J lost 3 bases. CDR1 MNHEY and CDR2 SVGAGI come from the germline V gene. The study ran its PCR with 60 Vbeta and 13 Jbeta primers. Assay: immunoSEQ multiplex PCR; the TCRdb copy retains only in-frame clones and omits some. The sample yields 40,000 to 55,000 clones, 65% to 85% seen once. A note on this clone: Its antigen is still unknown.

The clonotype comes from a man aged 18 to 35 in good health and CMV-seronegative. The genes are TRBV6-5 and TRBJ2-7, with 9 bases lining up with TRBD1. Sequencing input: PBMCs. The CDR3 loop reads CASSYQRDRVYEQYF. CDR3 in DNA: TGTGCCAGCAGTTATCAAAGGGACAGGGTCTACGAGCAGTACTTC.